What follows are 3 T cell receptor beta chains derived from one specimen sequenced in a study of spatial heterogeneity in lung cancer. The time point: sample taken at primary tumor resection. Whole RNA was taken from tumor, nontumor lung or frozen PBMC; it was then sequenced unsorted. MiXCR was run by TCRdb on the 5' RACE reads, yielding one entry per CDR3 protein. The sample records approximately 92,000 distinct CDR3 sequences, 9.5% to 15% being singletons. The input for sequencing was PBMCs, taken at surgery. The receptors were gathered from a male donor with early-stage non-small cell lung cancer.

There are a few counts of this clonotype. The chain combines TRBV28 with TRBJ1-3; tentatively, D is TRBD1 (5 bases). Trimming cost V 1 base and J 1 base, with 5 bases left between them. Germline CDR1 MDHEN, CDR2 SYDVKM. The length of the CDR3 is 14 residues. CDR3: CASSLSGSGNTIYF. CDR3 nucleotide sequence: TGTGCCAGCAGTTTATCAGGGTCTGGAAACACCATATATTTT.

In this sample, this clonotype turned up a few times. The chain is built from TRBV7-8 and TRBJ2-5, with 8 bases lining up with TRBD1. Germline CDR1 and CDR2: SGHVS and FQNEAQ. This CDR3 has 17 amino acids. V dropped 3 bases and J dropped 0; count of bases not matched to a gene: 9. CDR3 residues: CASSFAEGTGDQETQYF. The CDR3 coding sequence is TGTGCCAGCAGCTTCGCCGAGGGGACAGGAGACCAAGAGACCCAGTACTTC.

The chain has TRBV27 and TRBJ1-2, with a possible D match to TRBD1 (5 bases). CDR1 MNHEY and CDR2 SMNVEV come from the germline V gene (reference sequence). V lost 5 bases, J lost 4 bases, and 14 bases lay in between. The CDR3 is made up of 14 amino acids. The CDR3 sequence is CASSVGTPGYGYTF. CDR3 DNA sequence: TGTGCCAGCAGTGTAGGGACCCCGGGCTATGGCTACACCTTC.